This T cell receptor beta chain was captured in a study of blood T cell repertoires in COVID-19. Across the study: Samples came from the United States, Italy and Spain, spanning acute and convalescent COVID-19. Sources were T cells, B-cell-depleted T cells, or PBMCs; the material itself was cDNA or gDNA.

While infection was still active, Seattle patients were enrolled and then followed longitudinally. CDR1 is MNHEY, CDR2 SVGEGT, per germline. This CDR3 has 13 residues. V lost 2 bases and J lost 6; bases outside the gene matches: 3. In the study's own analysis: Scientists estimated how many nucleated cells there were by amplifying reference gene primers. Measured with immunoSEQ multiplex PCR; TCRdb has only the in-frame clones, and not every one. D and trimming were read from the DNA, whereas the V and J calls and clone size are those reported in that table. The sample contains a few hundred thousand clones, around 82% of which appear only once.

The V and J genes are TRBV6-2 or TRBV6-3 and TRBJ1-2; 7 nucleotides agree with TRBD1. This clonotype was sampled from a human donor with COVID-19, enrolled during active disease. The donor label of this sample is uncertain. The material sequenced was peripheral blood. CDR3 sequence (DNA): TGTGCCAGCAGTTACCAACAGGGGCATGGCTACACCTTC. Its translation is CASSYQQGHGYTF.